A selection of T cell receptor beta chains follows, all from one sample in a study of blood T cell repertoires in COVID-19. Assay used: immunoSEQ multiplex PCR; TCRdb lists only in-frame clones, some missing. The sample yields approximately 210,000 clones, over 80% seen once. The sequenced sample consisted of peripheral blood. The source is a man in his fifties or sixties with COVID-19, enrolled during active disease. Each CDR3 is given with its conserved first and last residue. A D gene is named only where the DNA matches it firmly. Not all rows give a size; the values are once, few, many and, for expanded clones, a class.

j_call: TRBJ2-2; d_call: NA; v_call: TRBV18; clone_size: NA; cdr3_nt: TGTGCCAGCTCCCTACTTCAAGCGAACACCGGGGAGCTGTTTTTT; cdr3_aa: CASSLLQANTGELFF
j_call: TRBJ1-1; d_call: TRBD1; v_call: TRBV18; clone_size: NA; cdr3_nt: TGTGCCAGCTCACCAGGGACAGGGGGGAGGACCCGGAACACTGAAGCTTTCTTT; cdr3_aa: CASSPGTGGRTRNTEAFF
j_call: TRBJ1-6; d_call: NA; v_call: TRBV10-2; clone_size: few; cdr3_nt: TGCGCCAGCAGGAGGGGGACCTCCTATAATTCACCCCTCCACTTT; cdr3_aa: CASRRGTSYNSPLHF
j_call: TRBJ1-6; d_call: TRBD1; v_call: TRBV4-2; clone_size: once; cdr3_nt: TGTGCCAGCAGCCAACAACAGGGGGCTGTGGATTCACCCCTCCACTTT; cdr3_aa: CASSQQQGAVDSPLHF
j_call: TRBJ1-2; d_call: NA; v_call: TRBV3-1/TRBV3-2; clone_size: NA; cdr3_nt: TGTGCCAGCAGCATCTGGGGCCAGCTGTATGGCTACACCTTC; cdr3_aa: CASSIWGQLYGYTF
j_call: TRBJ1-5; d_call: NA; v_call: TRBV9; clone_size: NA; cdr3_nt: TGTGCCAGCAGCGTAGGGAGCGGGGCCAATCAGCCCCAGCATTTT; cdr3_aa: CASSVGSGANQPQHF
j_call: TRBJ1-4; d_call: TRBD1; v_call: TRBV27; clone_size: NA; cdr3_nt: TGTGCCAGCAGTTCCCAACAGGGGGCTAGCGAAAAACTGTTTTTT; cdr3_aa: CASSSQQGASEKLFF
j_call: TRBJ1-2; d_call: NA; v_call: TRBV7-9; clone_size: NA; cdr3_nt: TGTGCCAGCAGCTTATCAGGGGTCGGCTACACCTTC; cdr3_aa: CASSLSGVGYTF
j_call: TRBJ2-2; d_call: NA; v_call: TRBV10-3; clone_size: few; cdr3_nt: TGTGCCATCACTGGGGACTCGCGAACCGGGGAGCTGTTTTTT; cdr3_aa: CAITGDSRTGELFF
j_call: TRBJ2-3; d_call: TRBD2; v_call: TRBV9; clone_size: NA; cdr3_nt: TGTGCCAGCAGCGTCGGACTAGCGGTATCCACAGATACGCAGTATTTT; cdr3_aa: CASSVGLAVSTDTQYF
j_call: TRBJ1-5; d_call: TRBD1; v_call: TRBV5-8; clone_size: NA; cdr3_nt: TGTGCCAGCAGCCCGAGCTGGGACAGGGGGCCGTATCAGCCCCAGCATTTT; cdr3_aa: CASSPSWDRGPYQPQHF
j_call: TRBJ2-7; d_call: TRBD1; v_call: TRBV6-5; clone_size: NA; cdr3_nt: TGTGCCAGCGTGAAGACAGGGGGCTACGAGCAGTACTTC; cdr3_aa: CASVKTGGYEQYF
j_call: TRBJ2-7; d_call: TRBD1; v_call: TRBV19; clone_size: NA; cdr3_nt: TGTGCCAGTAGGAACTCCGGGACAGGACCTTTATACGAGCAGTACTTC; cdr3_aa: CASRNSGTGPLYEQYF
j_call: TRBJ1-5; d_call: NA; v_call: TRBV5-5; clone_size: NA; cdr3_nt: TGTGCCAGCAGTCCTAAGGGGCCCTGGGTGGATCAGCCCCAGCATTTT; cdr3_aa: CASSPKGPWVDQPQHF
j_call: TRBJ1-2; d_call: NA; v_call: TRBV7-2; clone_size: NA; cdr3_nt: TGTGCCAGCAGCGAGAGGTCCTATGGCTACACCTTC; cdr3_aa: CASSERSYGYTF
j_call: TRBJ2-7; d_call: TRBD1; v_call: TRBV5-1; clone_size: NA; cdr3_nt: TGCGCCAGCAGCTTGACAGGGGCGAACTACGAGCAGTACTTC; cdr3_aa: CASSLTGANYEQYF
j_call: TRBJ1-2; d_call: NA; v_call: TRBV10-1; clone_size: NA; cdr3_nt: TGCGCCAGCAGTCGGGATATTAACTATGGCTACACCTTC; cdr3_aa: CASSRDINYGYTF
j_call: TRBJ1-2; d_call: TRBD1; v_call: TRBV6-1; clone_size: NA; cdr3_nt: TGTGCCAGCAGTGAGGACACAGGGGGTAGAAATGGCTACACCTTC; cdr3_aa: CASSEDTGGRNGYTF
j_call: TRBJ1-4; d_call: NA; v_call: TRBV6-5; clone_size: few; cdr3_nt: TGTGCCAGCAGTTTGGGGGGGGGTAATGAAAAACTGTTTTTT; cdr3_aa: CASSLGGGNEKLFF
j_call: TRBJ1-5; d_call: TRBD1; v_call: TRBV7-2; clone_size: NA; cdr3_nt: TGTGCCAGCAGCTTAGATAGGGGGCGCGGCAATCAGCCCCAGCATTTT; cdr3_aa: CASSLDRGRGNQPQHF
j_call: TRBJ1-4; d_call: NA; v_call: TRBV5-1; clone_size: NA; cdr3_nt: TGCGCCAGCAGCTTGCTCGGGTATGCAACTAATGAAAAACTGTTTTTT; cdr3_aa: CASSLLGYATNEKLFF
j_call: TRBJ1-3; d_call: TRBD1; v_call: TRBV10-3; clone_size: few; cdr3_nt: TGTGCCATCAGTGATTCGGGACAGGGGTTAAGAAACACCATATATTTT; cdr3_aa: CAISDSGQGLRNTIYF
j_call: TRBJ2-7; d_call: TRBD1; v_call: TRBV5-6; clone_size: NA; cdr3_nt: TGTGCCAGCAGCTATGGGACAGGGGTAAACGAGCAGTACTTC; cdr3_aa: CASSYGTGVNEQYF
j_call: TRBJ1-1; d_call: NA; v_call: TRBV29-1; clone_size: few; cdr3_nt: TGCAGCGTTCGGGGGAGGAGCGGGGGAGGAACTTTCTTT; cdr3_aa: CSVRGRSGGGTFF
j_call: TRBJ1-1; d_call: TRBD1; v_call: TRBV6-5; clone_size: NA; cdr3_nt: TGTGCCAGCGATTCGACAGGGGGCAGGGGCACTGAAGCTTTCTTT; cdr3_aa: CASDSTGGRGTEAFF
j_call: TRBJ1-3; d_call: NA; v_call: TRBV19; clone_size: NA; cdr3_nt: TGTGCCAGTAGGGAGGCTGGAAACACCATATATTTT; cdr3_aa: CASREAGNTIYF
j_call: TRBJ2-1; d_call: TRBD1; v_call: TRBV4-2; clone_size: NA; cdr3_nt: TGTGCCAGCAGCCTGCCGGGACAGGGGGTTTACAATGAGCAGTTCTTC; cdr3_aa: CASSLPGQGVYNEQFF
j_call: TRBJ2-3; d_call: TRBD2; v_call: TRBV27; clone_size: few; cdr3_nt: TGTGCCAGCAGTTTACGGCTAGCGGGAACAAATACAGATACGCAGTATTTT; cdr3_aa: CASSLRLAGTNTDTQYF
j_call: TRBJ1-2; d_call: TRBD1; v_call: TRBV28; clone_size: NA; cdr3_nt: TGTGCCAGCCGCGCCCCGGGACAGGGGAACTATGGCTACACCTTC; cdr3_aa: CASRAPGQGNYGYTF
j_call: TRBJ2-7; d_call: TRBD2; v_call: TRBV7-9; clone_size: NA; cdr3_nt: TGTGCCAGCAGGCTGGGGACTAGCGGTACCTACGAGCAGTACTTC; cdr3_aa: CASRLGTSGTYEQYF
j_call: TRBJ2-4; d_call: NA; v_call: TRBV19; clone_size: NA; cdr3_nt: TGTGCCAGTAGTGAGGGTTTCAAAAACATTCAGTACTTC; cdr3_aa: CASSEGFKNIQYF
j_call: TRBJ2-3; d_call: TRBD2; v_call: TRBV10-3; clone_size: NA; cdr3_nt: TGTGCCATCAGAGGACTAGCGGGAGGGAGCACAGATACGCAGTATTTT; cdr3_aa: CAIRGLAGGSTDTQYF
j_call: TRBJ1-3; d_call: TRBD1; v_call: TRBV18; clone_size: NA; cdr3_nt: TGTGCCAGCTCACCGCTTGGACAGGGAGCCGGAAACACCATATATTTT; cdr3_aa: CASSPLGQGAGNTIYF
j_call: TRBJ1-1; d_call: NA; v_call: TRBV4-3; clone_size: NA; cdr3_nt: TGCGCCAGCAGCCAAGGACAGACGAACACTGAAGCTTTCTTT; cdr3_aa: CASSQGQTNTEAFF
j_call: TRBJ2-3; d_call: NA; v_call: TRBV28; clone_size: NA; cdr3_nt: TGTGCCAGCAGTTCCAGGGGCACAGATACGCAGTATTTT; cdr3_aa: CASSSRGTDTQYF
j_call: TRBJ2-7; d_call: NA; v_call: TRBV5-1; clone_size: once; cdr3_nt: TGCGCCAGCAGCTTGGGGGGGGACCCCTCGTATGAGCAGTACTTC; cdr3_aa: CASSLGGDPSYEQYF
j_call: TRBJ1-3; d_call: NA; v_call: TRBV3-1/TRBV3-2; clone_size: NA; cdr3_nt: TGTGCCAGCAGCCAAGATCGACTCTCTGGAAACACCATATATTTT; cdr3_aa: CASSQDRLSGNTIYF
j_call: TRBJ1-3; d_call: NA; v_call: TRBV2; clone_size: NA; cdr3_nt: TGTGCCAGCAGTGATCAGGGGTCCTCTGGAAACACCATATATTTT; cdr3_aa: CASSDQGSSGNTIYF
j_call: TRBJ1-1; d_call: NA; v_call: TRBV5-4; clone_size: NA; cdr3_nt: TGTGCCAGCAGCCTCCCCCTGGGAGTTGGCACTGAAGCTTTCTTT; cdr3_aa: CASSLPLGVGTEAFF
j_call: TRBJ1-5; d_call: NA; v_call: TRBV6-2/TRBV6-3; clone_size: NA; cdr3_nt: TGTGCCAGCAGTAGGCAGGGCAGCAATCAGCCCCAGCATTTT; cdr3_aa: CASSRQGSNQPQHF
j_call: TRBJ1-1; d_call: NA; v_call: TRBV3-1/TRBV3-2; clone_size: NA; cdr3_nt: TGTGCCAGCAGTCGGGGGACCGTGAACACTGAAGCTTTCTTT; cdr3_aa: CASSRGTVNTEAFF
j_call: TRBJ1-1; d_call: NA; v_call: TRBV5-1; clone_size: NA; cdr3_nt: TGCGCCAGCAGCCCAATGGGCGTATTGAACACTGAAGCTTTCTTT; cdr3_aa: CASSPMGVLNTEAFF
j_call: TRBJ1-2; d_call: NA; v_call: TRBV4-1; clone_size: NA; cdr3_nt: TGCGCCAGCAGCCCTCCCACAGGGAACTATGGCTACACCTTC; cdr3_aa: CASSPPTGNYGYTF
j_call: TRBJ1-5; d_call: TRBD1; v_call: TRBV7-8; clone_size: NA; cdr3_nt: TGTGCCAGCAGCTTAGTCGAGGGACAGGGGGCAGGGCAGCCCCAGCATTTT; cdr3_aa: CASSLVEGQGAGQPQHF
j_call: TRBJ2-7; d_call: NA; v_call: TRBV28; clone_size: NA; cdr3_nt: TGTGCCAGCAGTTCGTCCTACGAGCAGTACTTC; cdr3_aa: CASSSSYEQYF
j_call: TRBJ1-2; d_call: NA; v_call: TRBV6-5; clone_size: NA; cdr3_nt: TGTGCCAGCAGTTATTCCGGGGGTGGCTACACCTTC; cdr3_aa: CASSYSGGGYTF
j_call: TRBJ2-1; d_call: TRBD2; v_call: TRBV14; clone_size: NA; cdr3_nt: TGTGCCAGCAGCCAAGGCCGGACTAGCGGGAGGCGGGATGAGCAGTTCTTC; cdr3_aa: CASSQGRTSGRRDEQFF
j_call: TRBJ2-1; d_call: NA; v_call: TRBV3-1/TRBV3-2; clone_size: NA; cdr3_nt: TGTGCCAGCAGCCTAGCCAGAGAGCAGTTCTTC; cdr3_aa: CASSLAREQFF
j_call: TRBJ2-1; d_call: TRBD2; v_call: TRBV24-1; clone_size: NA; cdr3_nt: TGTGCCACCAGTGATCCCCCGACTAGCGGGACCAATGAGCAGTTCTTC; cdr3_aa: CATSDPPTSGTNEQFF
j_call: TRBJ1-2; d_call: NA; v_call: TRBV19; clone_size: few; cdr3_nt: TGTGCCAGTATTCCCGGGACCCAGGGGTATGGCTACACCTTC; cdr3_aa: CASIPGTQGYGYTF
j_call: TRBJ2-3; d_call: NA; v_call: TRBV24-1; clone_size: NA; cdr3_nt: TGTGCCACCAGTGATGCCAGGGTCACAGATACGCAGTATTTT; cdr3_aa: CATSDARVTDTQYF
j_call: TRBJ2-2; d_call: NA; v_call: TRBV10-3; clone_size: once; cdr3_nt: TGTGCCATCAGTGAGTCGTGGGCTAGGGGTACCGGGGAGCTGTTTTTT; cdr3_aa: CAISESWARGTGELFF
j_call: TRBJ2-1; d_call: TRBD1; v_call: TRBV10-1; clone_size: NA; cdr3_nt: TGCGCCAGCAGTGCCGGTGGGACAGGGCCCTACAATGAGCAGTTCTTC; cdr3_aa: CASSAGGTGPYNEQFF
j_call: TRBJ1-1; d_call: TRBD1; v_call: TRBV6-2/TRBV6-3; clone_size: NA; cdr3_nt: TGTGCCAGCAGTCGCCGGGACAGGGTCAGGGGGGGGCCCACTGAAGCTTTCTTT; cdr3_aa: CASSRRDRVRGGPTEAFF
j_call: TRBJ2-3; d_call: TRBD2; v_call: TRBV5-1; clone_size: NA; cdr3_nt: TGCGCCAGCAGCTCGGTAGGACTAGCGGGAACCAGCGCAGATACGCAGTATTTT; cdr3_aa: CASSSVGLAGTSADTQYF
j_call: TRBJ1-6; d_call: NA; v_call: TRBV6-5; clone_size: NA; cdr3_nt: TGTGCCAGCAGGGGGGCGATCTCCTATAATTCACCCCTCCACTTT; cdr3_aa: CASRGAISYNSPLHF
j_call: TRBJ1-6; d_call: NA; v_call: TRBV5-1; clone_size: NA; cdr3_nt: TGCGCCAGCAGCTTGTTAGAGGATTCACCCCTCCACTTT; cdr3_aa: CASSLLEDSPLHF
j_call: TRBJ2-2; d_call: NA; v_call: TRBV4-1; clone_size: NA; cdr3_nt: TGCGCCAGCAGCCAAGGCCCGGAGCGGGCGAACACCGGGGAGCTGTTTTTT; cdr3_aa: CASSQGPERANTGELFF